The T cell receptor (beta chain) described here comes from a study of T cells in women clearing cervical HPV infection. Study-wide background: HLA type could not be excluded as a confounder.

Comments on this clone: A junction boundary mismatches the germline segment, possibly from a read error. From the germline J gene comes the end of the CDR3, since the read stops 3 residues before it.

The CDR3 covers 13 residues. CDR1 and CDR2 (germline): KGHSH, LQKENI. Libraries were prepared by immunoSEQ multiplex PCR; TCRdb keeps only in-frame clonotypes and omits some of them. The listing contains tens of thousands of clones. Sequences were obtained from blood buffy coat. The receptor was derived from a woman aged 18 to 75 with a cervical HPV16 infection that either progressed to CIN3+ or cleared (not recorded which). V and J are TRBV18 and TRBJ2-2; 7 nucleotides line up with TRBD1. CDR3 in amino acids: CASTPGRGKELFF. The sequenced part of the CDR3 DNA is TGTGCCAGCACACCCGGCAGGGGGAAGGAG. Complete variable domain (other parts from reference TRBV18 and TRBJ2-2): NAGVMQNPRHLVRRRGQEARLRCSPMKGHSHVYWYRQLPEEGLKFMVYLQKENIIDESGMPKERFSAEFPKEGPSILRIQQVVRGDSAAYFCASTPGRGKELFFGEGSRLTVL.